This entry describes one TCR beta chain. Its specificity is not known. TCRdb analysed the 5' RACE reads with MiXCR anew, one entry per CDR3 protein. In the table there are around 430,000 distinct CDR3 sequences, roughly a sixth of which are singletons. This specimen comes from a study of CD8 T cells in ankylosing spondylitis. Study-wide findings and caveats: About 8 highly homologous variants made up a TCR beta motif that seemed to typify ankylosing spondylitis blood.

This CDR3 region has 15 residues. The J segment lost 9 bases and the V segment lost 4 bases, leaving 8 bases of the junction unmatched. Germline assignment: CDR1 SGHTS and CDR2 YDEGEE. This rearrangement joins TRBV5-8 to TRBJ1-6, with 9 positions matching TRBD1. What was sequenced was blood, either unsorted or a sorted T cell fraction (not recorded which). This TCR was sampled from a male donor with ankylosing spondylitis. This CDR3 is CASSPRLDRGSPLHF. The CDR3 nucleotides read TGTGCCAGCAGCCCCCGCCTGGACAGGGGTTCACCCCTCCACTTT. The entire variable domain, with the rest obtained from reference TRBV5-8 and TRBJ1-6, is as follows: EAGVTQSPTHLIKTRGQQATLRCSPISGHTSVYWYQQALGLGLQFLLWYDEGEERNRGNFPPRFSGRQFPNYSSELNVNALELEDSALYLCASSPRLDRGSPLHFGNGTRLTVT.